The present T cell receptor beta chain was sequenced within a study of blood T cell repertoires in COVID-19. The wider study: Specimens from acute and convalescent COVID-19 originated in the United States, Italy and Spain. Sources were T cells, B-cell-depleted T cells, or PBMCs; the material itself was cDNA or gDNA.

Original processing methods: Counts of nucleated cells, estimated from reference gene primer amplification, were obtained. Sequencing was performed with immunoSEQ multiplex PCR; in TCRdb, only in-frame clones are kept and a portion is missing. D and trimming were read from the DNA, whereas the V and J calls and clone size are those reported in that table. The table lists 54,000 or so clones, about four fifths of them singletons, with less than 2% in the top ten. Germline V lookup: CDR1 LNHDA, CDR2 SQIVND (reference sequence). This CDR3 is 17 amino acids long. Unmatched junction bases numbered 15, after V lost 5 bases and J lost 6 bases.

The sequence was collected from a woman aged 55-69 years with acute or convalescent COVID-19. V usage is TRBV19 and J usage is TRBJ2-3; 9 nucleotides line up with TRBD2. What was sequenced was peripheral blood. The CDR3 DNA is TGTGCCAGTAGTTCCACCAGACTAGCGGACGTGCTGGATACGCAGTATTTT. It specifies CASSSTRLADVLDTQYF.